Each of the 6 T cell receptor beta chains below was sequenced from the same sample in a study of T-cell reconstitution after alpha-beta-depleted transplantation in children. For TCRbeta, the library was prepared with unique molecular identifiers. MiXCR was run by TCRdb on the PCR reads, yielding one entry per CDR3 protein. This table has roughly 490,000 distinct CDR3 sequences, about an eighth appearing once. The source was PBMCs, mostly from graft donor cells, collected 180 days after TCRalphabeta/CD19-depleted stem cell transplant. The source of these receptors is a female patient aged 2 to 10 who had a stem cell transplant for aplastic anemia, so the T cells may come from the graft donor.

This clonotype was seen ten or more times. The J gene is TRBJ1-3, the V gene TRBV28, with D perhaps matching TRBD1 (5 bases). CDR3 length equals 15 residues. V shed 4 bases and J shed 0 bases, with 10 bases lying between them. Germline CDR1 reads MDHEN; CDR2 reads SYDVKM. Written as DNA, the CDR3 is TGTGCCAGCAGTTCCCAGGGTGGCTCTGGAAACACCATATATTTT. This encodes CASSSQGGSGNTIYF.

This clonotype was recorded a few times. V is TRBV6-5 and J is TRBJ2-1, with TRBD1 matching over 9 bases. The CDR3 consists of 15 residues. Germline values: CDR1 MNHEY, CDR2 SVGAGI. The ends lost 0 bases at V and 7 bases at J; junction bases unmatched: 4. CDR3 residues: CASSYSGTGWNEQFF. The CDR3 DNA reads as TGTGCCAGCAGTTACTCGGGGACAGGGTGGAATGAGCAGTTCTTC.

V gene TRBV20-1 combines with J gene TRBJ1-5, with TRBD1 matching 9 bases. The germline gives CDR1 DFQATT, CDR2 SNEGSKA (reference sequence). V lost 4 bases, J lost 8 bases, and 6 bases stayed unmatched. The CDR3 sequence is 13 residues long. As DNA, the CDR3 is TGCAGTGCTACCACAGGGGGCACAGAGCCCCAGCATTTT. This translates into CSATTGGTEPQHF.

The chain carries TRBV7-9 and TRBJ2-2; tentatively, D is TRBD2 (5 bases). Germline loops: CDR1 SEHNR, CDR2 FQNEAQ (reference sequence). This CDR3 spans 16 amino acids. Between the trimmed V and J ends, which lost 5 bases and 7 bases, there was a span of 20 bases. CDR3 nucleotide sequence: TGTGCCAGCAGCCCGCCGCCGTGGGAGTTTAACGGGGAGCTGTTTTTT. It yields the protein CASSPPPWEFNGELFF.

This clonotype occurred many times. J is TRBJ1-4 and V is TRBV27; 7 nucleotides line up with TRBD1. There are 16 residues in the CDR3. V was pared by 4 bases and J by 6 bases, with 11 bases of the junction left unmatched. Germline V gene sequence: CDR1 MNHEY, CDR2 SMNVEV (reference sequence). The DNA for the CDR3 is TGTGCCAGCAGTTACCACAGGGGATACACTGATGAAAAACTGTTTTTT. Its protein product is CASSYHRGYTDEKLFF.

This chain joins TRBV2 and TRBJ2-7, with 9 positions matching TRBD1. The CDR3 totals 13 residues. The V and J ends lost 3 bases and 9 bases, in that order; junction bases with no gene match: 6. CDR1 and CDR2 from the germline V gene are SNHLY and FYNNEI. The CDR3 sequence is CASSEGQGRWQYV. As DNA, the CDR3 is TGTGCCAGCAGTGAGGGACAGGGAAGATGGCAGTACGTC.